Below are 5 T cell receptor beta chains sequenced from a single sample in a study of tissue T cells after allogeneic stem cell transplantation (dated by TCRdb to the early 2020s). The library was built by means of the immunoSEQ multiplex PCR assay. This is the immuneACCESS table as TCRdb keeps it, with only in-frame sequences that have V and J called. A part of the clones is gone; compared with another copy, unresolved V genes explain less than half, and the rest is unexplained. The sample data list 15,000 to 20,000 clones, and about three quarters of these were observed just once. The top ten constitute 0.75% to 1% of the sample. Sequencing used spleen. The origin of the receptors is a female BALB/c mouse in good health. Mice of this strain carry the MHC haplotype H2-d.

In its sample, this clone was seen a few times. Gene names denote mouse genes. The read stops 1 residue short of the end of the CDR3; the missing end is completed from the germline J gene. This chain links TRBV20 with TRBJ1-3; D is unclear. The V end was cut by 1 base, the J end by 2 bases, with 6 bases between. The length of the CDR3 is 13 residues. Germline V gene lookup returns CDR1 GFQATS and CDR2 STVNSAI. This CDR3 is CGARVGTGNTLYF. The covered CDR3 bases are TGTGGTGCTAGGGTAGGGACTGGAAATACGCTCTAT. Variable domain in full (rest from reference TRBV20 and TRBJ1-3): GALVYQYPRRTICKSGTSMRMECQAVGFQATSVAWYRQSPQKTFELIALSTVNSAIKYEQNFTQEKFPISHPNLSFSSMTVLNAYLEDRGLYLCGARVGTGNTLYFGEGSRLIVV.

Turning to this clone: All gene names here are mouse names. The read falls 1 residue short of the CDR3 end, and the missing part is taken from the germline J gene. This chain links TRBV1 with TRBJ1-4; D uncertain. V was pared by 2 bases and J by 0 bases, with 4 bases between. The CDR3 length is 14 residues. Germline values: CDR1 NSQYPW, CDR2 LRSPGD (reference sequence). Here the CDR3 reads CTCSAQISNERLFF. Partial CDR3 DNA: TGCACCTGCAGTGCACAGATTTCCAACGAAAGATTATTT.

About this clone: Gene and germline names: mouse. The read is 1 residue too short to cover the CDR3 end, so that end is filled in from the germline J gene. This chain joins TRBV17 and TRBJ1-1; 7 bases agree with TRBD1. The CDR3 consists of 13 residues. The germline V gene encodes CDR1 MNHDT and CDR2 YYDKIL. The J segment lost 4 bases and the V segment lost 5 bases, leaving 4 bases of the junction unmatched. Partial CDR3 DNA: TGTGCTAGCAGTCTACAGGGGACCACAGAAGTCTTC. It encodes CASSLQGTTEVF. The whole CDR3 region reads CASSLQGTTEVFF. Full variable domain (remainder filled in from reference TRBV17 and TRBJ1-1): DTTVKQNPRYKLARVGKPVNLICSQTMNHDTMYWYQKKPNQAPKLLLFYYDKILNREADTFEKFQSSRPNNSFCSLYIGSAGLEYSAMYLCASSLQGTTEVFFGKGTRLTVV.

The sample holds a few counts of this clone. Gene and germline names: mouse. The read halts 1 residue ahead of the CDR3 end, with the missing end drawn from the germline J gene. This rearrangement joins TRBV13-1 to TRBJ1-3, with D possibly being TRBD1 (6 bases). Germline loops: CDR1 NSHNY, CDR2 SYGAGN. This CDR3 spans 15 amino acids. V was clipped by 4 bases and J by 0 bases, with 11 bases between them. The covered CDR3 bases are TGTGCCAGCAGTTCCGGGACACTTTCTGGAAATACGCTCTAT. It specifies CASSSGTLSGNTLY. The complete CDR3 sequence is CASSSGTLSGNTLYF.

As for this clone: Gene names are the mouse ones. The CDR3 end lies 1 residue beyond the end of the read and is filled in from the germline J gene. V gene TRBV13-2 combines with J gene TRBJ2-5; TRBD2 is a possible D gene (6 bases). This CDR3 contains 15 residues. Trimming took off 2 bases at V and 2 bases at J, with 12 bases between the two ends. The germline V gene encodes CDR1 NNHNN and CDR2 SYGAGS (reference sequence). Incomplete CDR3 DNA: TGTGCCAGCGGTGAGAGTGGCTGGGGCCAAGACACCCAGTAC. Protein: CASGESGWGQDTQY. The whole CDR3 reads CASGESGWGQDTQYF.